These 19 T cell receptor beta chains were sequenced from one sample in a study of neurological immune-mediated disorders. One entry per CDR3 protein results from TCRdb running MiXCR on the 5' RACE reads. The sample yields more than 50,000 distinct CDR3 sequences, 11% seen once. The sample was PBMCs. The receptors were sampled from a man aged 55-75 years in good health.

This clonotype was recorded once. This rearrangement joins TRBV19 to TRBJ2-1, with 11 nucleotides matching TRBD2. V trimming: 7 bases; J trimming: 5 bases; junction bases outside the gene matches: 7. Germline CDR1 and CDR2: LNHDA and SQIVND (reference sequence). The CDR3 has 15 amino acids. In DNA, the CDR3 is TGTGCCAGTACCCGAGTAGCGGGGGGGAACAATGAGCAGTTCTTC. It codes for CASTRVAGGNNEQFF.

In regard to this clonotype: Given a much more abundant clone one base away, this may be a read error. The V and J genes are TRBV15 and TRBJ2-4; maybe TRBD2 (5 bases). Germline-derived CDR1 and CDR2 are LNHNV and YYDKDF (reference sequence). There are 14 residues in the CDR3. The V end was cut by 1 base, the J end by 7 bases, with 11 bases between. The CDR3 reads CATSRAAEGNIQYF. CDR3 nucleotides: TGTGCCACCAGCAGAGCAGCGGAAGGGAACATTCAGTACTTC.

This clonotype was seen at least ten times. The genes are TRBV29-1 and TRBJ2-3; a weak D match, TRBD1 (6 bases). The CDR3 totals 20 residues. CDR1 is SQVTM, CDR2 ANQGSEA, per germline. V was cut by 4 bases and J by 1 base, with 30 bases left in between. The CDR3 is CSVALFLSDRDTYRTDTQYF. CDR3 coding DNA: TGCAGCGTTGCCCTTTTCTTATCTGACCGGGACACCTACCGCACAGATACGCAGTATTTT.

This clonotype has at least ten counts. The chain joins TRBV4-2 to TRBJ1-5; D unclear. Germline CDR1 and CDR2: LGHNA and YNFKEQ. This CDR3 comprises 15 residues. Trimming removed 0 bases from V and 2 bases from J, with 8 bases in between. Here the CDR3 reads CASSQDPGGNQPQHF. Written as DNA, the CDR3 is TGTGCCAGCAGCCAAGACCCCGGGGGCAATCAGCCCCAGCATTTT.

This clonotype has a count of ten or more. CDR3 in DNA: TGCGCCAGCAGCCAACTCGACAGAGGGATATCGAACACTGAAGCTTTCTTT. Protein: CASSQLDRGISNTEAFF. V usage is TRBV4-1 and J usage is TRBJ1-1; D is possibly TRBD1 (5 bases). Between the trimmed V and J ends, which lost 2 bases and 1 base, there was a span of 17 bases. CDR3 size: 17 residues. CDR1 and CDR2 (germline): MGHRA, YSYEKL.

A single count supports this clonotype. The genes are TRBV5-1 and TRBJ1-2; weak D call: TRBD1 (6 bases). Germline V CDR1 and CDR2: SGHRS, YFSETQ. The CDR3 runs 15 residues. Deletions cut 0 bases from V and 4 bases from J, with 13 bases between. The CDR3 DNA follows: TGCGCCAGCAGCTTGGGAGGACAGCTCTCCTATGGCTACACCTTC. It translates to CASSLGGQLSYGYTF.

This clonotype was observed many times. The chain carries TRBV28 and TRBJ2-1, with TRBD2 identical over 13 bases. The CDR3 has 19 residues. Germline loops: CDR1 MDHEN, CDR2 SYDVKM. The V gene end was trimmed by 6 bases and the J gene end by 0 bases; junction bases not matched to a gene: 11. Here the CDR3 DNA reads TGTGCCAGCAGACCCCCGGGACTAGCGGGGTCAAGCTCCTACAATGAGCAGTTCTTC. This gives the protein CASRPPGLAGSSSYNEQFF.

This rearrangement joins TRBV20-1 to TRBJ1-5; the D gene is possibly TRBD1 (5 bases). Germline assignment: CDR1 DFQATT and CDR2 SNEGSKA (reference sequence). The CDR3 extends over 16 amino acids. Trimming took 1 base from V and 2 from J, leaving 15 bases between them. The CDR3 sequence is CSARGGPGIGNQPQHF. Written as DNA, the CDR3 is TGCAGTGCTAGAGGGGGCCCAGGGATCGGCAATCAGCCCCAGCATTTT.

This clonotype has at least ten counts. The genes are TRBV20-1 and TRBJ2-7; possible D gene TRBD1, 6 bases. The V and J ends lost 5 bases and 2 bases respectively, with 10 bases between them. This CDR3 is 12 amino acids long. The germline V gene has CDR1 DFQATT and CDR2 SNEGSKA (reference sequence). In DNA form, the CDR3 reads TGCAGTGCTTGGCAGGGGACCTACGAGCAGTACTTC. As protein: CSAWQGTYEQYF.

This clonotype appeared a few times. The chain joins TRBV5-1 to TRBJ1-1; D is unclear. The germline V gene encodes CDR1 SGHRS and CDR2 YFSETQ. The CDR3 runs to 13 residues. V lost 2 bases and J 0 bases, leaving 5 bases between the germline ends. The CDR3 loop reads CASSFSLNTEAFF. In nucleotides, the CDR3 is TGCGCCAGCAGCTTCTCACTGAACACTGAAGCTTTCTTT. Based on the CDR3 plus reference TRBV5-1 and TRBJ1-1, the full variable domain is KAGVTQTPRYLIKTRGQQVTLSCSPISGHRSVSWYQQTPGQGLQFLFEYFSETQRNKGNFPGRFSGRQFSNSRSEMNVSTLELGDSALYLCASSFSLNTEAFFGQGTRLTVV.

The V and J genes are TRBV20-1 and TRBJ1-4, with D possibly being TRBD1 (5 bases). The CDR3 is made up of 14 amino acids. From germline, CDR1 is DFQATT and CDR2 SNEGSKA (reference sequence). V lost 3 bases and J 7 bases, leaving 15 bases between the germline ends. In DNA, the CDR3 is TGCAGTGCTAGGATGGACACATCGAGTGAAAAACTGTTTTTT. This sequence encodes CSARMDTSSEKLFF.

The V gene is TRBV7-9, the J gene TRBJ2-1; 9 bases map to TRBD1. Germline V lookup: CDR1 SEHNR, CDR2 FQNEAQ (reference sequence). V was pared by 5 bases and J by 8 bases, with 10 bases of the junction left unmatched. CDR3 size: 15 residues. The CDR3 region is CASSPGTGSLHEQFF. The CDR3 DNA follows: TGTGCCAGCAGCCCAGGGACAGGGTCTCTCCATGAGCAGTTCTTC. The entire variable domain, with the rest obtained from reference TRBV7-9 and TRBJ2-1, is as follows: DTGVSQNPRHKITKRGQNVTFRCDPISEHNRLYWYRQTLGQGPEFLTYFQNEAQLEKSRLLSDRFSAERPKGSFSTLEIQRTEQGDSAMYLCASSPGTGSLHEQFFGPGTRLTVL.

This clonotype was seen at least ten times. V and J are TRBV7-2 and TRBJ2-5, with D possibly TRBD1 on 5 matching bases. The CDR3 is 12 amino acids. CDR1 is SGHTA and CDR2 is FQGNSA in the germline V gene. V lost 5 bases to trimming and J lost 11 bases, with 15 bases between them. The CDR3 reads CASSPRQGRQYF. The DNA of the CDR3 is TGTGCCAGCAGCCCCCGCCAGGGTCGGCAGTACTTC.

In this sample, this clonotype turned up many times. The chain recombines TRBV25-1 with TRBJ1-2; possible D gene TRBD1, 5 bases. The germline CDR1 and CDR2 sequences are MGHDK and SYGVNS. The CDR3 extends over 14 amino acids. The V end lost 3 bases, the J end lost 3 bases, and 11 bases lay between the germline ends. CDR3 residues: CASSEVQGDYGYTF. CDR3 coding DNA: TGTGCCAGCAGTGAGGTCCAGGGTGACTATGGCTACACCTTC.

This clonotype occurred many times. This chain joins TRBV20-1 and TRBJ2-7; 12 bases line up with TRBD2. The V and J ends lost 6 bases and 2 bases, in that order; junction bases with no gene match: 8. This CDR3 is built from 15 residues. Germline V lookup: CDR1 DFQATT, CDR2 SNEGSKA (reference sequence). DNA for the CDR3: TGCAGTGCGAGGACTCTAGCGGGGGGGCCCTACGAGCAGTACTTC. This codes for CSARTLAGGPYEQYF.

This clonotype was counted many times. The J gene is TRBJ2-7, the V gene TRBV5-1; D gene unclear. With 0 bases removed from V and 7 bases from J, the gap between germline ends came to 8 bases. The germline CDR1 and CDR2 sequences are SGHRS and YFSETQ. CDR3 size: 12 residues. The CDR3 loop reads CASSLAVGEQYF. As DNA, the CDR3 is TGCGCCAGCAGCTTGGCCGTGGGAGAGCAGTACTTC. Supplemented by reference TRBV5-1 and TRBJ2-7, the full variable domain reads KAGVTQTPRYLIKTRGQQVTLSCSPISGHRSVSWYQQTPGQGLQFLFEYFSETQRNKGNFPGRFSGRQFSNSRSEMNVSTLELGDSALYLCASSLAVGEQYFGPGTRLTVT.

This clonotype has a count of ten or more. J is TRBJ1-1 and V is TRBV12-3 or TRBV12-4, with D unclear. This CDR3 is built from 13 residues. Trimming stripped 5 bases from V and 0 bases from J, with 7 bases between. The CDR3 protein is CASSQYMNTEAFF. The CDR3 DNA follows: TGTGCCAGCAGTCAATATATGAACACTGAAGCTTTCTTT.

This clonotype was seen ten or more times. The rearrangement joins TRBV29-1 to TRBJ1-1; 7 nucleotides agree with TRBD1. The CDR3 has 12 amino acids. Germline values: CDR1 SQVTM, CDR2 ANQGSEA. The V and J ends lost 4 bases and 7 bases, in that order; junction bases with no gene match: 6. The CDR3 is CSVARTGVEAFF. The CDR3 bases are TGCAGCGTTGCAAGGACAGGAGTTGAAGCTTTCTTT.

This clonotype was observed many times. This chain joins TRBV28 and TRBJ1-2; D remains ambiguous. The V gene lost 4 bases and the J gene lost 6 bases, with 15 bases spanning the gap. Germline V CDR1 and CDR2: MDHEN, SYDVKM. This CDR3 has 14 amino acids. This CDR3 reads CASSSFPGFDGYTF. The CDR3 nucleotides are TGTGCCAGCAGTTCGTTTCCGGGATTCGATGGCTACACCTTC.